The text below deals with one T cell receptor (beta chain). Its antigen is unknown. Within one base of it there is no much larger clone, and no base qualities were kept. Naive CD4+ T cells were purified with the Miltenyi Naive CD4+ T Cell Isolation kit, with Tregs depleted using CD25 microbeads. Tregs, naive and memory CD4+ T cells from tumor, blood and ipsilateral draining lymph nodes of a few breast cancer patients underwent full-length TCR alpha and beta sequencing. Tumor tissue, along with lymph nodes from ipsilateral axillary dissection, was perfused with PBS, minced, and then digested using collagenase I and hyaluronidase. Mononuclear cells from lymph nodes or approximately 50 ml of peripheral blood were isolated by Ficoll density gradient centrifugation. Sorted cell populations were confirmed by FACS to exceed 90% purity. This entry comes from a study (dated by TCRdb to between 2015 and 2016). As for the study more broadly: The study set out to test whether tumor-infiltrating Tregs in breast cancer get recruited from blood Tregs or are instead converted in situ from other CD4+ T cell subsets. Study-wide conclusions, independent of this receptor: The larger-cohort validation was restricted to a single TCR beta V-J rearrangement rather than whole repertoires. Tumor-infiltrating Treg TCR alpha and beta sequences overlapped most with tumor naive CD4+ T cells, then with blood naive CD4+ T cells. The TCR gene usage of tumor memory CD4+ T cells clustered together with blood and lymph node memory CD4+ cells and with lymph node naive CD4+ cells.

Full-length TCR variable regions were amplified by 5' RACE PCR using constant-region reverse primers, and then by semi-nested PCR using Nested Universal Primer A. The ReliaPrep RNA Cell Miniprep System was used to extract total RNA, which was then reverse transcribed into 5'RACE-ready cDNA with the SMARTer RACE 5'/3' Kit. Multiplex adaptors were used to barcode full-length TCR alpha and beta libraries, and the barcoded libraries were sequenced on an Illumina MiSeq. In the paper's pipeline: For each of nine subset-tissue groups, sequencing data from the five patients were pooled, and the groups were then compared using unsupervised clustering of TCR gene usage. The Morisita-Horn index was used to calculate repertoire similarity, with shared sequences weighted by how much each contributed to each repertoire. TCRdb reran the public reads through fastp at Q25 and MiXCR, keeping productive beta chains. Here each entry gathers all rows of one CDR3 protein and keeps the most common genes and DNA. The V and J calls come from TCRdb's annotation, not from the publication. Recorded for this sample are roughly 38,000 distinct CDR3 sequences; under 20% of them occurred a single time. The ten largest clones capture 2.8% of the sample.

V loses 0 bases of germline sequence and J loses 6 bases, and the interval between the two ends is 13 bases. The CDR3 measures 15 amino acids from cysteine to phenylalanine. CDR3 DNA is the only sequence kept; it has 45 bases, read in frame from the first base. CDR1 MNHEY and CDR2 SVGAGI were looked up in the germline V gene. Here the chain combines TRBV6-5 and TRBJ2-3; the D gene is not confidently resolved. This sequence originates from a female donor with breast cancer. Sequenced sample: naive CD4+ T cells sorted from a lymph node. The meaning of the sample's cell subset or site label: naive CD4+ T cells, CD4+CD45RA+CD25-. The base sequence is TGTGCCAGCAGTTACTCAGGCGGAAAGGTGGATACGCAGTATTTT. Its coded protein is CASSYSGGKVDTQYF.